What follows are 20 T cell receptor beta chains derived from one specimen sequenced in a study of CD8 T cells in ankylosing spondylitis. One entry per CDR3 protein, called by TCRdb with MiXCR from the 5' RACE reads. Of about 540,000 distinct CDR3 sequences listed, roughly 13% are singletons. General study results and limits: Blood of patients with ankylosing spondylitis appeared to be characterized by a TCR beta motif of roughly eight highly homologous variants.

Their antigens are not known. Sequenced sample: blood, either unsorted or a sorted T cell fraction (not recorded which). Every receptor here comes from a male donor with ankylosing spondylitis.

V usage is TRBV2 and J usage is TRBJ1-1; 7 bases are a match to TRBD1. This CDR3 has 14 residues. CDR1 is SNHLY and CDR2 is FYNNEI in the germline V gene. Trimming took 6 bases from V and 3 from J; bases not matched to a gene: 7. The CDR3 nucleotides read TGTGCCAGCAGGACAGGGAGAGATTACACTGAAGCTTTCTTT. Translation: CASRTGRDYTEAFF.

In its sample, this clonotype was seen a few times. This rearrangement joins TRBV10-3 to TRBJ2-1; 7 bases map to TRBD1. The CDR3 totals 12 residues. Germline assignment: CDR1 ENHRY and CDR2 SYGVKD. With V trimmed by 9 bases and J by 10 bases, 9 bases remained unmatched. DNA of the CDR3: TGTGCCATTAGGGACAGCCCCAGGGAGCAGTTCTTC. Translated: CAIRDSPREQFF.

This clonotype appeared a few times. CDR3 DNA: TGCGCCAGCAGCCCCCGCGAGGGAGAGTGGAATGAGCAGTTCTTC. It encodes CASSPREGEWNEQFF. V gene TRBV5-1 combines with J gene TRBJ2-1; TRBD2 is a possible D gene (5 bases). V lost 4 bases to trimming and J lost 7 bases, with 18 bases between them. CDR3 length: 15 residues. Germline assignment: CDR1 SGHRS and CDR2 YFSETQ. The whole variable domain, remainder taken from reference TRBV5-1 and TRBJ2-1, is KAGVTQTPRYLIKTRGQQVTLSCSPISGHRSVSWYQQTPGQGLQFLFEYFSETQRNKGNFPGRFSGRQFSNSRSEMNVSTLELGDSALYLCASSPREGEWNEQFFGPGTRLTVL.

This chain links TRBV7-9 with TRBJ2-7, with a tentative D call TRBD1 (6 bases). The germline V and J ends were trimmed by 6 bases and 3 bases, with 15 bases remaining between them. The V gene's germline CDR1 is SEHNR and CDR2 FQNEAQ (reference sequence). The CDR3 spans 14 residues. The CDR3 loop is CASSSTTTGYEQYF. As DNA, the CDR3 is TGTGCCAGCAGTTCCACCACGACAGGCTACGAGCAGTACTTC.

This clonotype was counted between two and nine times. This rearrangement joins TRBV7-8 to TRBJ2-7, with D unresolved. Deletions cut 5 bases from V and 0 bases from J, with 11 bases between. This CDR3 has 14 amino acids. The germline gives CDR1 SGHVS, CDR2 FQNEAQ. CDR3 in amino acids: CASSRRVHSYEQYF. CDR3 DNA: TGTGCCAGCAGCCGAAGGGTGCACTCCTACGAGCAGTACTTC.

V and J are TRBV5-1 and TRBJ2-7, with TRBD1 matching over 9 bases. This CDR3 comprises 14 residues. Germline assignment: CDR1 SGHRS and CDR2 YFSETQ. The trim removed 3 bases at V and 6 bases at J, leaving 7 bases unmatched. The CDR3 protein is CASSYRTGVSEQYF. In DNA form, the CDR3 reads TGCGCCAGCAGCTATCGGACAGGGGTGAGCGAGCAGTACTTC. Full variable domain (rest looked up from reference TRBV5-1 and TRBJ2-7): KAGVTQTPRYLIKTRGQQVTLSCSPISGHRSVSWYQQTPGQGLQFLFEYFSETQRNKGNFPGRFSGRQFSNSRSEMNVSTLELGDSALYLCASSYRTGVSEQYFGPGTRLTVT.

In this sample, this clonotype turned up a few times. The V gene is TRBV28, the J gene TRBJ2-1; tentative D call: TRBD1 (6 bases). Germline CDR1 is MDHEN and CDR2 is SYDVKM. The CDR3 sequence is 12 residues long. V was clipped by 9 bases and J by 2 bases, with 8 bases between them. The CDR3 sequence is CASQGTYNEQFF. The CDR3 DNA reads TGTGCCAGTCAGGGGACCTACAATGAGCAGTTCTTC. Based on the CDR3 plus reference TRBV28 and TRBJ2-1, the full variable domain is DVKVTQSSRYLVKRTGEKVFLECVQDMDHENMFWYRQDPGLGLRLIYFSYDVKMKEKGDIPEGYSVSREKKERFSLILESASTNQTSMYLCASQGTYNEQFFGPGTRLTVL.

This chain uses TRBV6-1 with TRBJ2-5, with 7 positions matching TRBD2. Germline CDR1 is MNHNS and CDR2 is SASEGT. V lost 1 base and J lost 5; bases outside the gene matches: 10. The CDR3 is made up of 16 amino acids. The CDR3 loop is CASSEDGGGLAETQYF. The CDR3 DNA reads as TGTGCCAGCAGTGAAGATGGGGGGGGTCTAGCGGAGACCCAGTACTTC.

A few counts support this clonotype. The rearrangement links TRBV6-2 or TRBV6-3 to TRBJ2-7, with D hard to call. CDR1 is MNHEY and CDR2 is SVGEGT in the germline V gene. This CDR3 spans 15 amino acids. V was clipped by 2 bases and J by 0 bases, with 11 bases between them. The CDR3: CASSYGHSVSYEQYF. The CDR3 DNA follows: TGTGCCAGCAGTTACGGGCACTCTGTCTCCTACGAGCAGTACTTC.

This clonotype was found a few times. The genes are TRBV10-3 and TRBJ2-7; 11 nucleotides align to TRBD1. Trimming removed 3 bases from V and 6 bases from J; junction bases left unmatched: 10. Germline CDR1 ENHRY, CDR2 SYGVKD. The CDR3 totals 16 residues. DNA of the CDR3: TGTGCCATCAGTGACCCCCGGGGACAGGGGGTGGGCGAGCAGTACTTC. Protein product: CAISDPRGQGVGEQYF.

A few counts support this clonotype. In nucleotides, the CDR3 is TGTGCCAGCAGCATTACGGGTGTCGGTACGCAGTATTTT. Protein sequence: CASSITGVGTQYF. This chain joins TRBV13 and TRBJ2-3, with D unresolved. The CDR3 loop spans 13 amino acids. Germline CDR1 is PRHDT and CDR2 is FYEKMQ (reference sequence). V dropped 5 bases and J dropped 8 bases, with 14 bases sitting between them.

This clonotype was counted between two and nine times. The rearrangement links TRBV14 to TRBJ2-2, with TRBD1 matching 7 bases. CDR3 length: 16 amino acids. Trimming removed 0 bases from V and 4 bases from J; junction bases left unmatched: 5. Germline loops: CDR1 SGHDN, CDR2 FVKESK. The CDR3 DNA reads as TGTGCCAGCAGCCAAGATCAGGGGGTGAGCACCGGGGAGCTGTTTTTT. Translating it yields CASSQDQGVSTGELFF.

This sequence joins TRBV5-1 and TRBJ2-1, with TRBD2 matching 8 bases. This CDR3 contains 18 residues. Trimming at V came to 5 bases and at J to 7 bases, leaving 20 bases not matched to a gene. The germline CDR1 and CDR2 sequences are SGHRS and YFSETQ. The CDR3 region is CASSLYSGTFSRVNEQFF. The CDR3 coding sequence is TGCGCCAGCAGTTTATATAGCGGGACGTTTAGTCGGGTAAATGAGCAGTTCTTC.

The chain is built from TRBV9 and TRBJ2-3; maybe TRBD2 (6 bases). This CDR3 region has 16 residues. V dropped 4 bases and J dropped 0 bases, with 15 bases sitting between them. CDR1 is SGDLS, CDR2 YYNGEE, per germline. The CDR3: CASSQGGGSSTDTQYF. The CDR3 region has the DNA TGTGCCAGCAGCCAGGGAGGCGGGTCGAGCACAGATACGCAGTATTTT.

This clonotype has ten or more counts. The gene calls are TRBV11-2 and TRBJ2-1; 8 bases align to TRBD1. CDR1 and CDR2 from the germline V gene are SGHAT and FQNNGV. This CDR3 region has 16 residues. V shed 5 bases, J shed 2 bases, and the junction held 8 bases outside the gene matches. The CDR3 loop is CASSPPPGQAYNEQFF. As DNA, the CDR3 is TGTGCCAGCAGCCCACCTCCGGGACAGGCCTACAATGAGCAGTTCTTC.

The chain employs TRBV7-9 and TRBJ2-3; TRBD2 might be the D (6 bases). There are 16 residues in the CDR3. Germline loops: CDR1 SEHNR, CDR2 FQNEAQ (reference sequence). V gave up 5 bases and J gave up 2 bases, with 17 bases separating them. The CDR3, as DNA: TGTGCCAGCAGCCATATGGTACTAGCTCTCACAGATACGCAGTATTTT. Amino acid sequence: CASSHMVLALTDTQYF.

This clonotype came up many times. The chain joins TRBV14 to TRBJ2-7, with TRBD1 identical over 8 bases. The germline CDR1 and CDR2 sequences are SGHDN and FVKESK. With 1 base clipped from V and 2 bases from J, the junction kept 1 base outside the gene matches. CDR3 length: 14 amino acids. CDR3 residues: CASSQGTGPYEQYV. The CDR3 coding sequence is TGTGCCAGCAGCCAAGGGACAGGGCCCTACGAGCAGTACGTC.

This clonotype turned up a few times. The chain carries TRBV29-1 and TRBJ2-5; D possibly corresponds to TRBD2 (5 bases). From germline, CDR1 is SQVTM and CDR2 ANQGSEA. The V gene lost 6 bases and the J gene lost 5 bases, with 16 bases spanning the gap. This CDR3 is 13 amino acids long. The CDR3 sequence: CSVRGVPGETQYF. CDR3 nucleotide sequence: TGCAGCGTCCGTGGGGTACCGGGGGAGACCCAGTACTTC.

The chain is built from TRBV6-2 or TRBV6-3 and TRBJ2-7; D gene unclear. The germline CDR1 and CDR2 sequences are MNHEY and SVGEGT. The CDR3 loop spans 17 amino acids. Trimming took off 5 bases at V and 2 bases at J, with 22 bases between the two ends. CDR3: CASSKRPFGPAAYEQYF. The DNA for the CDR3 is TGTGCCAGCAGTAAAAGGCCATTCGGACCTGCGGCCTACGAGCAGTACTTC.

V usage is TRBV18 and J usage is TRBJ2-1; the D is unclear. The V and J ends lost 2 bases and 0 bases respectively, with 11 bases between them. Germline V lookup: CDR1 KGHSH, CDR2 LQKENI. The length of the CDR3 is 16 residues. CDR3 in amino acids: CASSPTLTRSYNEQFF. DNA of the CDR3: TGTGCCAGCTCACCAACGTTGACCCGCTCCTACAATGAGCAGTTCTTC.